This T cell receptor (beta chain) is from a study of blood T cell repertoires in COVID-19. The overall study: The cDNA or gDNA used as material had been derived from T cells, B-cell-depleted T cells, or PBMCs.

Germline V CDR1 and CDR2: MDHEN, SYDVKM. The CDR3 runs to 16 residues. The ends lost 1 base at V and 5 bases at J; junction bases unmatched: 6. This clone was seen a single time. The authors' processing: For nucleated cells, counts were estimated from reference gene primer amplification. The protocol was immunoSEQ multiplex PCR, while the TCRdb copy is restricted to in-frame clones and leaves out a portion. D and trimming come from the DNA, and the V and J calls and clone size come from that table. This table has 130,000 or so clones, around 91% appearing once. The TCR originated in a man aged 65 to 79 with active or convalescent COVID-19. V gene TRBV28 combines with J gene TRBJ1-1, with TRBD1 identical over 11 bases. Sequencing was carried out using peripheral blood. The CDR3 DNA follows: TGTGCCAGCAGTTTATCCGGACAGGGGGCTAGGACTGAAGCTTTCTTT. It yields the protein CASSLSGQGARTEAFF.